The 29 T cell receptor beta chains below come from one sample, sequenced in a study of T cell clonality in common variable immunodeficiency. Profiled with immunoSEQ multiplex PCR; TCRdb holds only in-frame clones, not every one. This repertoire holds around 50,000 clones, and none appear only once. Sequencing was carried out using peripheral blood mononuclear cells. The receptors stem from a person aged 18 to 75 in good health.

This clone has ten or more counts. The covered CDR3 bases are TGTGCCAGTAGTATCTCGGTGGCCGGGGAG. It is translated as CASSISVAGE. From start to end, the CDR3 is CASSISVAGELFF. The chain recombines TRBV19 with TRBJ2-2; the D is unclear. Read coverage stops 3 residues before the CDR3 terminus; the germline J gene supplies the remainder. V dropped 3 bases and J dropped 6 bases, with 8 bases sitting between them. Germline CDR1 is LNHDA and CDR2 is SQIVND (reference sequence). The CDR3 runs 13 residues.

This clone was counted many times. The DNA ends 3 residues before the CDR3 does, and the rest of the CDR3 is filled in from the germline J gene. The chain recombines TRBV6-2 or TRBV6-3 with TRBJ1-5; 11 positions agree with TRBD1. Trimming removed 6 bases from V and 2 bases from J; junction bases left unmatched: 9. This CDR3 spans 17 amino acids. Germline V gives CDR1 MNHEY, CDR2 SVGEGT. CDR3 in amino acids: CASRPGQGARGNQPQHF. CDR3 bases read: TGTGCCAGCAGACCCGGACAGGGGGCCAGAGGCAATCAGCCC.

This clone was detected ten times or more. Read sequence stops 3 residues before the CDR3 end, and the germline J gene provides the missing end. The chain uses TRBV29-1 and TRBJ2-1; 12 nucleotides agree with TRBD2. Germline V lookup: CDR1 SQVTM, CDR2 ANQGSEA. V dropped 4 bases and J dropped 5; count of bases not matched to a gene: 12. The CDR3 covers 17 residues. CDR3 region: CSVARGLAGGGDNEQFF. CDR3 DNA (partial): TGCAGCGTTGCAAGGGGGCTAGCGGGAGGGGGGGACAATGAG.

In this sample, this clone turned up many times. Read sequence stops 3 residues before the CDR3 end, and the germline J gene provides the missing end. J is TRBJ2-2 and V is TRBV7-2; D is ambiguous. The CDR3 is made up of 13 amino acids. The V end lost 5 bases, the J end lost 2 bases, and 6 bases lay between the germline ends. CDR1 SGHTA and CDR2 FQGNSA come from the germline V gene. The CDR3 spells CASSLLNTGELFF. The CDR3 bases that were read are TGTGCCAGCAGCCTTCTTAACACCGGGGAG.

In this sample, this clone turned up many times. The CDR3 end lies 3 residues beyond the end of the read and is filled in from the germline J gene. The J gene is TRBJ2-2, the V gene TRBV6-2 or TRBV6-3, with a possible D match to TRBD1 (5 bases). Between the trimmed V and J ends, which lost 2 bases and 4 bases, there was a span of 8 bases. Looked up from germline, CDR1 is MNHEY and CDR2 is SVGEGT. The CDR3 loop spans 14 amino acids. The sequenced CDR3 bases are TGTGCCAGCAGTTACCCCGACAGCACCGGGGAG. Translating it yields CASSYPDSTGE. The entire CDR3 is CASSYPDSTGELFF.

This clone was counted at least ten times. The missing CDR3 end, 3 residues past where the read stops, is filled in from the germline J gene. The V gene is TRBV10-3, the J gene TRBJ2-6; the D is unclear. The CDR3 has 14 amino acids. V lost 6 bases and J 3 bases, leaving 9 bases between the germline ends. Germline CDR1 reads ENHRY; CDR2 reads SYGVKD. The CDR3 bases that were read are TGTGCCATCAGACCTAGTGATGGGGCCAACGTC. Protein: CAIRPSDGANV. The entire CDR3 protein reads CAIRPSDGANVLTF.

In this sample, this clone turned up many times. Sequencing ends 3 residues short of the CDR3 end; the germline J gene provides the rest. The J gene is TRBJ1-1, the V gene TRBV20-1; no definite D call. The CDR3 runs to 13 residues. V was shortened by 3 bases and J by 2 bases, with 10 bases between the two germline ends. Germline loops: CDR1 DFQATT, CDR2 SNEGSKA (reference sequence). The DNA read from the CDR3 is TGCAGTGCTAGCCTTCCAGGTAACACTGAA. It codes for CSASLPGNTE. The CDR3 as a whole reads CSASLPGNTEAFF.

This clone has a count of ten or more. The CDR3 sequence is CASSLEAGSSYNEQFF. Partial CDR3 DNA: TGCGCCAGCAGCTTAGAGGCGGGGAGCTCCTACAATGAG. The V call is TRBV5-1, the J call TRBJ2-1, with D tentatively TRBD2 (6 bases). The read stops 3 residues short of the end of the CDR3; the missing end is completed from the germline J gene. The CDR3 runs 16 residues. V lost 2 bases to trimming and J lost 0 bases, with 12 bases between them. Germline-derived CDR1 and CDR2 are SGHRS and YFSETQ.

This clone was seen many times. The junction departs from germline at one end; a sequencing error may be responsible. Partial CDR3 DNA: TGTGCCAGTAACCGGGATGGGGGGAGAGATGCG. This sequence encodes CASNRDGGRDA. The full CDR3 sequence reads CASNRDGGRDAQYF. The chain has TRBV19 and TRBJ2-3, with TRBD2 as a possible D gene (6 bases). The read falls 3 residues short of the CDR3 end, and the missing part is taken from the germline J gene. The CDR3 runs 14 residues. Germline V lookup: CDR1 LNHDA, CDR2 SQIVND (reference sequence).

This clone was seen many times. The CDR3 end is not reached by the read, which stops 3 residues before it; the germline J gene fills it in. This chain connects TRBV5-1 to TRBJ2-7; 9 positions agree with TRBD1. With V trimmed by 4 bases and J by 4 bases, 12 bases remained unmatched. From germline, CDR1 is SGHRS and CDR2 YFSETQ. This CDR3 is 16 amino acids long. The covered CDR3 bases are TGCGCCAGCAGCAACCCATCACAGGGGGCAGATTACGAG. It codes for CASSNPSQGADYE. The entire CDR3 is CASSNPSQGADYEQYF.

This clone was observed at least ten times. From the germline J gene comes the end of the CDR3, since the read stops 3 residues before it. The chain links TRBV4-1 to TRBJ2-1, with 10 bases that match TRBD2. V shed 1 base and J 3 bases; nucleotides not matched to a gene: 3. Germline CDR1 is MGHRA and CDR2 is YSYEKL. This CDR3 spans 16 amino acids. The sequenced part of the CDR3 DNA is TGCGCCAGCAGCCAAGGGTGGACTAGCGGCTACAATGAG. It codes for CASSQGWTSGYNE. The CDR3 reads in full as CASSQGWTSGYNEQFF.

At least ten counts were recorded for this clone. The CDR3 end falls 3 residues outside the read, so it is completed with the germline J gene. The rearrangement links TRBV20-1 to TRBJ1-1; D is possibly TRBD1 (6 bases). This CDR3 comprises 17 residues. Trimming took 2 bases from V and 5 from J, leaving 24 bases between them. The germline V gene encodes CDR1 DFQATT and CDR2 SNEGSKA (reference sequence). CDR3 DNA (partial): TGCAGTGCTAGACCCCCAGGGGCAGTCCGGGGAAGTACTGAA. It specifies CSARPPGAVRGSTE. The entire CDR3 is CSARPPGAVRGSTEAFF.

At least ten counts were recorded for this clone. The read is 3 residues too short to cover the CDR3 end, so that end is filled in from the germline J gene. V is TRBV19 and J is TRBJ2-7; D possibly uses TRBD1 or TRBD2 (5 bases each). This CDR3 contains 13 residues. CDR1 is LNHDA, CDR2 SQIVND, per germline (reference sequence). Trimming shortened V by 4 bases and J by 6 bases, and 13 bases separated the two germline ends. The covered CDR3 bases are TGTGCCAGTAGTACCAAGCAGGGAGTCGAG. It translates to CASSTKQGVE. The whole CDR3 sequence is CASSTKQGVEQYF.

Many counts were recorded for this clone. The DNA ends 3 residues before the CDR3 does, and the rest of the CDR3 is filled in from the germline J gene. This rearrangement joins TRBV11-2 to TRBJ1-3, with 9 bases identical to TRBD1. CDR1 is SGHAT, CDR2 FQNNGV, per germline. Losses at the gene ends were 2 bases for V and 7 bases for J; bases not matched to a gene: 6. The CDR3 has 15 residues. The part of the CDR3 DNA that was read is TGTGCCAGCAGCTTAAGAAGACAGGGGGTCAACACC. Translated: CASSLRRQGVNT. The full CDR3 sequence reads CASSLRRQGVNTIYF.

This clone was counted ten times or more. The read finishes 3 residues shy of the CDR3 end, and the germline J gene is used to complete it. The gene calls are TRBV11-2 and TRBJ1-2; a weak D match, TRBD1 (6 bases). Trimming stripped 3 bases from V and 7 bases from J, with 12 bases between. Germline V gene data show CDR1 as SGHAT and CDR2 as FQNNGV. This CDR3 region has 13 residues. CDR3 sequence reads: CASSLGAPAGYTF. The DNA read from the CDR3 is TGTGCCAGCAGCTTGGGGGCCCCGGCTGGC.

This clone was observed at least ten times. The junction departs from germline at one end; a sequencing error may be responsible. Sequencing ends 3 residues short of the CDR3 end; the germline J gene provides the rest. The genes are TRBV4-2 and TRBJ2-5; 11 nucleotides match TRBD2. The germline gives CDR1 LGHNA, CDR2 YNFKEQ. This CDR3 has 16 amino acids. The DNA read from the CDR3 is TGCGCCAGCAGCCCATCGACTAGCGGGATTCAAGAGACC. This translates into CASSPSTSGIQET. The entire CDR3 protein reads CASSPSTSGIQETQYF.

This clone was seen many times. The sequenced fragment ends 3 residues before the CDR3 boundary, so the rest is inferred from the germline J gene. V is TRBV5-1 and J is TRBJ2-2; weak D call: TRBD1 (6 bases). The CDR3 loop spans 16 amino acids. Germline CDR1 is SGHRS and CDR2 is YFSETQ. Trimming cost V 5 bases and J 1 base, with 15 bases left between them. Partial CDR3 DNA: TGCGCCAGCAGACGTCTTGGGACATTGAACACCGGGGAG. Its protein is CASRRLGTLNTGE. The CDR3, in full, reads CASRRLGTLNTGELFF.

In the case of this clone: Read sequence stops 3 residues before the CDR3 end, and the germline J gene provides the missing end. At the DNA level, this CDR3 is encoded by other sequences in the same sample as well. The chain carries TRBV5-5 and TRBJ2-7; TRBD2 matches at 9 bases. CDR1 is SGHKS, CDR2 YYEKEE, per germline (reference sequence). The CDR3 spans 15 residues. V trimming: 2 bases; J trimming: 5 bases; junction bases outside the gene matches: 8. This chain's CDR3 is CASSFMAGGPHEQYF. CDR3 DNA, as far as it was read: TGTGCCAGCAGCTTTATGGCGGGAGGGCCTCACGAG.

In its sample, this clone was seen many times. Read sequence stops 3 residues before the CDR3 end, and the germline J gene provides the missing end. The J gene is TRBJ1-5, the V gene TRBV20-1; D not certain. Germline CDR1 is DFQATT and CDR2 is SNEGSKA (reference sequence). The ends were cut back, 3 bases at V and 4 bases at J, with 10 bases in the middle. The CDR3 sequence is 13 residues long. The CDR3 spells CSASAGTNQPQHF. CDR3 DNA, as far as it was read: TGCAGTGCTAGCGCAGGCACAAATCAGCCC.

This clone was picked up a small number of times. The sequenced part of the CDR3 DNA is TGTGCCAGCAGCTCGGCAGCGGCGTTCTACGAG. This sequence encodes CASSSAAAFYE. The full CDR3 protein is CASSSAAAFYEQYF. This sequence joins TRBV7-9 and TRBJ2-7; a weak D match, TRBD2 (5 bases). The read comes to an end 3 residues before the CDR3 does, leaving the germline J gene to fill in the end. V dropped 4 bases and J dropped 3 bases, with 13 bases sitting between them. The CDR3 contains 14 residues. Germline lookup yields CDR1 SEHNR and CDR2 FQNEAQ (reference sequence). Together with reference TRBV7-9 and TRBJ2-7, the CDR3 gives the full variable domain: DTGVSQNPRHKITKRGQNVTFRCDPISEHNRLYWYRQTLGQGPEFLTYFQNEAQLEKSRLLSDRFSAERPKGSFSTLEIQRTEQGDSAMYLCASSSAAAFYEQYFGPGTRLTVT.

The sample holds many counts of this clone. The part of the CDR3 DNA that was read is TGTGCCAGCAGCCCTGGACAGGGAGGCGAG. Amino acids: CASSPGQGGE. In full, the CDR3 reads CASSPGQGGEQYF. This chain connects TRBV5-4 to TRBJ2-7; 8 bases map to TRBD1. From the germline J gene comes the end of the CDR3, since the read stops 3 residues before it. Germline V gives CDR1 SGHNT, CDR2 YYREEE (reference sequence). V dropped 4 bases and J dropped 6; count of bases not matched to a gene: 6. This CDR3 is 13 amino acids long. The variable domain in full, completed from reference TRBV5-4 and TRBJ2-7, reads ETGVTQSPTHLIKTRGQQVTLRCSSQSGHNTVSWYQQALGQGPQFIFQYYREEENGRGNFPPRFSGLQFPNYSSELNVNALELDDSALYLCASSPGQGGEQYFGPGTRLTVT.

This clone was seen repeatedly, ten times or more. Read coverage stops 3 residues before the CDR3 terminus; the germline J gene supplies the remainder. This rearrangement joins TRBV20-1 to TRBJ2-5; unclear D gene. Germline V gene lookup returns CDR1 DFQATT and CDR2 SNEGSKA (reference sequence). V lost 6 bases and J lost 3, with 14 bases in between. CDR3 length: 13 residues. The CDR3 DNA, read in part, is TGCAGTGCCATAGTAAGCGAGAAAGAGACC. It specifies CSAIVSEKET. The whole CDR3 region reads CSAIVSEKETQYF.

This clone was found many times. Read sequence stops 3 residues before the CDR3 end, and the germline J gene provides the missing end. The J gene is TRBJ2-2, the V gene TRBV11-2; 8 nucleotides match TRBD1. The V segment lost 3 bases and the J segment 4 bases; nucleotides outside the gene matches: 1. Germline lookup yields CDR1 SGHAT and CDR2 FQNNGV. The CDR3 is 14 amino acids. CDR3 residues: CASSLDRATGELFF. CDR3 bases read: TGTGCCAGCAGCTTGGACAGGGCCACCGGGGAG.

This clone was recorded at least ten times. Read sequence stops 3 residues before the CDR3 end, and the germline J gene provides the missing end. The chain couples TRBV29-1 to TRBJ1-1; no definite D call. Per germline, CDR1 SQVTM and CDR2 ANQGSEA. CDR3 length: 11 amino acids. The CDR3 reads CSVATQSKAFF. Incomplete CDR3 DNA: TGCAGCGTCGCTACACAGAGTAAA.

The sample holds many counts of this clone. The read halts 3 residues ahead of the CDR3 end, with the missing end drawn from the germline J gene. The chain employs TRBV7-2 and TRBJ2-5, with TRBD1 identical over 10 bases. The germline CDR1 and CDR2 sequences are SGHTA and FQGNSA. V lost 4 bases to trimming and J lost 2 bases; unmatched junction nucleotides: 4. The length of the CDR3 is 15 residues. The CDR3 bases that were read are TGTGCCAGCAGCTCGGGACAGGGGAGACAAGAGACC. This encodes CASSSGQGRQET. In full, the CDR3 reads CASSSGQGRQETQYF.

Ten or more counts support this clone. The observed sequence ends 3 residues before the CDR3 terminus, with the missing tail filled in from the germline J gene. The chain joins TRBV2 to TRBJ2-3; TRBD2 is a possible D gene (5 bases). The germline gives CDR1 SNHLY, CDR2 FYNNEI. The CDR3 is 16 amino acids. Trimming removed 4 bases from V and 0 bases from J, with 14 bases in between. The covered CDR3 bases are TGTGCCAGCAGTGTTAAGCGGCGAATGAGCACAGATACG. Its translation: CASSVKRRMSTDT. The whole CDR3 sequence is CASSVKRRMSTDTQYF.

This clone was detected ten times or more. Read data end 3 residues before the CDR3 end; the end is taken from the germline J gene. The chain links TRBV5-1 to TRBJ1-1, with a possible D match to TRBD1 (5 bases). V lost 4 bases and J 3 bases, leaving 13 bases between the germline ends. CDR1 is SGHRS and CDR2 is YFSETQ in the germline V gene. The CDR3 sequence is 14 residues long. The sequenced part of the CDR3 DNA is TGCGCCAGCAGCCACCCATCGGGGGACACTGAA. Translation: CASSHPSGDTE. The CDR3 as a whole reads CASSHPSGDTEAFF.

This clone showed up many times. Additional DNA sequences in this sample encode the identical CDR3. The CDR3 spells CSARDGGSSYNEQFF. The part of the CDR3 DNA that was read is TGCAGTGCTAGAGATGGCGGGAGCTCCTACAATGAG. The chain joins TRBV20-1 to TRBJ2-1; 7 nucleotides line up with TRBD2. The read gets to within 3 residues of the CDR3 end, and the germline J gene fills in the rest. The trim removed 0 bases at V and 0 bases at J, leaving 2 bases unmatched. The CDR3 has 15 amino acids. Germline values: CDR1 DFQATT, CDR2 SNEGSKA (reference sequence).

This clone was recorded at least ten times. The read falls 3 residues short of the CDR3 end, and the missing part is taken from the germline J gene. The chain uses TRBV20-1 and TRBJ2-1; D may be TRBD1 (5 bases). The CDR3 contains 12 residues. Germline V gene sequence: CDR1 DFQATT, CDR2 SNEGSKA (reference sequence). Between the trimmed V and J ends, which lost 0 bases and 6 bases, there was a span of 6 bases. The CDR3 loop is CSARETGNEQFF. The sequenced part of the CDR3 DNA is TGCAGTGCTAGAGAAACAGGCAATGAG.